This TCR beta chain was documented in a study of regulatory T cells in long-lasting Graves disease. Germline CDR1 reads MDHEN; CDR2 reads SYDVKM. The CDR3 runs to 14 residues. After removal of 5 bases from V and 2 bases from J, the junction contained 6 bases not matched to a gene. Building of the TCR beta libraries involved iRepertoire HTBI primers and Arm-PCR of CDR3 regions. TCRdb itself ran the multiplex PCR reads through MiXCR, one entry per CDR3 protein. The sample includes a few hundred thousand distinct CDR3 sequences, approximately 12% of them seen just once. The sample's time point: newly diagnosed GD, antithyroid drugs for less than 3 months. PBMCs provided the RNA from which the TCR library was made. The sample was also linked to a second study, of T cells in Graves' hyperthyroidism and ophthalmopathy. That work states: Exclusion of a patient resulted from uncontrolled infection, other autoimmune disease, pregnancy or lactation. Used for diagnoses were clinical symptoms, serum thyroxine and TRAb, thyroid ultrasound and orbital computed tomography. Most thyroid clonotypes with frequency above 0.001 were detected in blood.

The chain employs TRBV28 and TRBJ2-7, with 7 bases lining up with TRBD2. Sequencing used peripheral blood mononuclear cells (PBMCs), obtained at new diagnosis, from a patient treated with antithyroid drugs. The sequence came from a woman under 30 with Graves disease. Here the CDR3 reads CASSTGTTPYEQYF. CDR3 DNA: TGTGCCAGCAGTACCGGGACTACCCCCTACGAGCAGTACTTC.